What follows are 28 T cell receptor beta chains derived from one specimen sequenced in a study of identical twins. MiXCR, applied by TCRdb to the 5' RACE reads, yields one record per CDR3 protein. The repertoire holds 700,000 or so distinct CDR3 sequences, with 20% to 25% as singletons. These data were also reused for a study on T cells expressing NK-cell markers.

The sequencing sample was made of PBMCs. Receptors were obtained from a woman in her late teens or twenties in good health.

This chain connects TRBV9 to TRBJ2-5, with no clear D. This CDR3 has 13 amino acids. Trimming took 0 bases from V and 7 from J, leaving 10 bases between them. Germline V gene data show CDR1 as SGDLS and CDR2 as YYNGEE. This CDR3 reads CASSVVSVGTQYF. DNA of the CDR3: TGTGCCAGCAGCGTAGTTTCGGTGGGGACCCAGTACTTC.

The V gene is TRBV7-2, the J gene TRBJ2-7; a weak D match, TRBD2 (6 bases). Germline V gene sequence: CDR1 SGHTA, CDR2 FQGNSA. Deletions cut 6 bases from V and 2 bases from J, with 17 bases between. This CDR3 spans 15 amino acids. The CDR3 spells CASSFYRGSTYEQYF. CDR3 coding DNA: TGTGCCAGCAGTTTTTATCGGGGGTCTACCTACGAGCAGTACTTC.

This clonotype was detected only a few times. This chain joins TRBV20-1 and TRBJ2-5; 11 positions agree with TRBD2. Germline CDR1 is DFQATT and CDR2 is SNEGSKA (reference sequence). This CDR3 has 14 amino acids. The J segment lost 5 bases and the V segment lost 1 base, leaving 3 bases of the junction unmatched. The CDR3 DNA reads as TGCAGTGCTAGAGGCCCTAGCGGGGGGGAGACCCAGTACTTC. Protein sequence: CSARGPSGGETQYF.

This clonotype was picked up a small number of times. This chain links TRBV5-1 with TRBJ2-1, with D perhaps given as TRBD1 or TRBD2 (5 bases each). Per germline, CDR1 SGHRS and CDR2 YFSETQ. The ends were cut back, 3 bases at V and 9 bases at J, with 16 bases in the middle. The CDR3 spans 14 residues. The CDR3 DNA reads TGCGCCAGCAGCTCTGGGGGACCTCGAGGTGAGCAGTTCTTC. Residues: CASSSGGPRGEQFF.

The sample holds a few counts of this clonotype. The DNA of the CDR3 is TGTGCCTCGGCCCGGGACAGGGCTCGGACGTATGGCTACACCTTC. Its translation is CASARDRARTYGYTF. The chain uses TRBV12-3 or TRBV12-4 and TRBJ1-2, with 9 bases identical to TRBD1. V trimming: 11 bases; J trimming: 5 bases; junction bases outside the gene matches: 15. This CDR3 has 15 residues.

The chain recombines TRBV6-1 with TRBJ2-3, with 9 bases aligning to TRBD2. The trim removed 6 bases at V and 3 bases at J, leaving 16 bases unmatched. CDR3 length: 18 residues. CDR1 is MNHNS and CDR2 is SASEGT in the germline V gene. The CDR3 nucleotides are TGTGCCAGCAGAGAGAGGCCTAGCGGGGTTATTAATACAGATACGCAGTATTTT. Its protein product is CASRERPSGVINTDTQYF.

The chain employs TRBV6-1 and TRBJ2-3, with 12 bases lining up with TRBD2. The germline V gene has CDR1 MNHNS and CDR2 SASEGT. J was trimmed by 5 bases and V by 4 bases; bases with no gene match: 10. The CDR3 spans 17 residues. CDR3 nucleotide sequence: TGTGCCAGCAGTGGACGACTAGCGGGAGATTGGGTAGATACGCAGTATTTT. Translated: CASSGRLAGDWVDTQYF.

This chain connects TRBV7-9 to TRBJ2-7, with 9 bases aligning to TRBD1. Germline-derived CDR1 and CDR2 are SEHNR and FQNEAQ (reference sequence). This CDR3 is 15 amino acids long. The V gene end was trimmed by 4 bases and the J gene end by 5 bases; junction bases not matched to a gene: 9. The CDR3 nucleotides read TGTGCCAGCAGCTCCTCCGGGACAGGGTCTCACGAGCAGTACTTC. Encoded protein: CASSSSGTGSHEQYF.

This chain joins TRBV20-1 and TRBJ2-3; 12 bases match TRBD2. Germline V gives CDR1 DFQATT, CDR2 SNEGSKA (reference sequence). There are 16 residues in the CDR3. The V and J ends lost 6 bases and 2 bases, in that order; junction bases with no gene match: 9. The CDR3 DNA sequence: TGCAGTGCGGAAGAAACTAGCGGGGGGAACACAGATACGCAGTATTTT. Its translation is CSAEETSGGNTDTQYF.

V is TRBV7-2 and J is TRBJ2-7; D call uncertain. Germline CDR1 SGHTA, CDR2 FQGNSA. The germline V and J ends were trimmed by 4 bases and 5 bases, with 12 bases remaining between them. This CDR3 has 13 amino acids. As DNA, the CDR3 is TGTGCCAGCAGCTCAGCAGCCCCCAACGAGCAGTACTTC. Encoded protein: CASSSAAPNEQYF.

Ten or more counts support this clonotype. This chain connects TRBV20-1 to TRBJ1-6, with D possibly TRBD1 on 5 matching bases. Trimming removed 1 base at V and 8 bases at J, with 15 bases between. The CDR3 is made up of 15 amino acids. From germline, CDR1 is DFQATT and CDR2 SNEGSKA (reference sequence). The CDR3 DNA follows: TGCAGTGCTAGAGTGCGGGGGATTAGCGATTCACCCCTCCACTTT. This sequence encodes CSARVRGISDSPLHF.

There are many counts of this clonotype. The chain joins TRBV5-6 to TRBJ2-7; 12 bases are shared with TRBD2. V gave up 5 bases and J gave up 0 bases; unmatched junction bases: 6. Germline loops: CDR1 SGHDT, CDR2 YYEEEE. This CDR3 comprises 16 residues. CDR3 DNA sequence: TGTGCCAGCAGATCCCCGGGACTAGCGGGCTCCTACGAGCAGTACTTC. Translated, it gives CASRSPGLAGSYEQYF.

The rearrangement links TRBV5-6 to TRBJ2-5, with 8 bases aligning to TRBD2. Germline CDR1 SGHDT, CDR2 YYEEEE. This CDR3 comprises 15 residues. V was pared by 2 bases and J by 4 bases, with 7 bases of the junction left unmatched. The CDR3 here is CASSFRRGARETQYF. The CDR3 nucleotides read TGTGCCAGCAGCTTTCGGCGGGGGGCGAGAGAGACCCAGTACTTC.

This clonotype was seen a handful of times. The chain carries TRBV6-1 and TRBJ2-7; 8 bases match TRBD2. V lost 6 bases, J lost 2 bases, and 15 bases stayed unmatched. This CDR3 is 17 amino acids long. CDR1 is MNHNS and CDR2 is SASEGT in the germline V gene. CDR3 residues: CASSLGTSGRRPYEQYF. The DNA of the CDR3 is TGTGCCAGCAGCCTCGGGACTAGTGGACGCCGTCCCTACGAGCAGTACTTC.

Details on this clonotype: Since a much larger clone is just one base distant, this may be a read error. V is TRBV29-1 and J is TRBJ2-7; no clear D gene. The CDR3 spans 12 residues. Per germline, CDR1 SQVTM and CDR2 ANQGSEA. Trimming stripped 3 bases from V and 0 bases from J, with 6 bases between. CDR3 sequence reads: CSVEGISYEQYF. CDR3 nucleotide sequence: TGCAGCGTTGAGGGCATCTCCTACGAGCAGTACTTC.

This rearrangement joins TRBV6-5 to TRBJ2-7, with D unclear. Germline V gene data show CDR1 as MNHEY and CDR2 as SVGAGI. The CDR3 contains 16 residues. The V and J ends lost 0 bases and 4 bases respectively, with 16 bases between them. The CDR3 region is CASSYSLHSLDYEQYF. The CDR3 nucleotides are TGTGCCAGCAGTTACTCCCTGCACAGTTTGGATTACGAGCAGTACTTC.

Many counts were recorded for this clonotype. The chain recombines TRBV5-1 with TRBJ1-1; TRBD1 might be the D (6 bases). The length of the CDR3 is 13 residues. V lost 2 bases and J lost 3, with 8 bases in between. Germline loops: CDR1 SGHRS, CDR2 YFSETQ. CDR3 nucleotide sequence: TGCGCCAGCAGCTTTAGACAGGACACTGAAGCTTTCTTT. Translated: CASSFRQDTEAFF. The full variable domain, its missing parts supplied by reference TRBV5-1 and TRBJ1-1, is KAGVTQTPRYLIKTRGQQVTLSCSPISGHRSVSWYQQTPGQGLQFLFEYFSETQRNKGNFPGRFSGRQFSNSRSEMNVSTLELGDSALYLCASSFRQDTEAFFGQGTRLTVV.

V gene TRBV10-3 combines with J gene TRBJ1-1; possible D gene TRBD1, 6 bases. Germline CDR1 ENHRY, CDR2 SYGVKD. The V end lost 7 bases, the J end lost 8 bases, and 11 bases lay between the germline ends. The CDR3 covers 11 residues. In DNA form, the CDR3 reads TGTGCCATCAAAATTGACAGGGAAGCTTTCTTT. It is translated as CAIKIDREAFF.

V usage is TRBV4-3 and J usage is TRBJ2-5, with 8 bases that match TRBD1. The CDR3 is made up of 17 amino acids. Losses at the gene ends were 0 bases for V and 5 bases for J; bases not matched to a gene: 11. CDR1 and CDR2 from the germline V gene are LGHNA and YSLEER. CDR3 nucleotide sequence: TGCGCCAGCAGCCAAGAATGGGAGACAGGGGTGGGGGAGACCCAGTACTTC. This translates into CASSQEWETGVGETQYF.

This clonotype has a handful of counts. Here the CDR3 reads CSAGTTELGGELFF. The CDR3 DNA follows: TGCAGCGCCGGGACTACCGAGCTGGGCGGGGAGCTGTTTTTT. V gene TRBV29-1 combines with J gene TRBJ2-2, with 7 bases matching TRBD2. The V segment lost 7 bases and the J segment 7 bases; nucleotides outside the gene matches: 12. Germline-derived CDR1 and CDR2 are SQVTM and ANQGSEA. This CDR3 spans 14 amino acids.

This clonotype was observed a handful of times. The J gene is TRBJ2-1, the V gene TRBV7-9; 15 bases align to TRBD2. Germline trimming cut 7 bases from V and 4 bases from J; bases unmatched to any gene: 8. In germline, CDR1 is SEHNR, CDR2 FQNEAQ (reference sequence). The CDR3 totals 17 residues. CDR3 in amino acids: CASTVGTSGRRYNEQFF. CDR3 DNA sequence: TGTGCCAGCACCGTCGGGACTAGCGGGAGGCGTTACAATGAGCAGTTCTTC.

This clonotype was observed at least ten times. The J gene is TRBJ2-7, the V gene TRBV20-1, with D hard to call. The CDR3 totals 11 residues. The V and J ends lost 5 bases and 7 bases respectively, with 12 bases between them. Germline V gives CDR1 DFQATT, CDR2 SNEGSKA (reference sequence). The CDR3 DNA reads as TGCAGTGCTGGTATAAACGGAGAGCAGTACTTC. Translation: CSAGINGEQYF.

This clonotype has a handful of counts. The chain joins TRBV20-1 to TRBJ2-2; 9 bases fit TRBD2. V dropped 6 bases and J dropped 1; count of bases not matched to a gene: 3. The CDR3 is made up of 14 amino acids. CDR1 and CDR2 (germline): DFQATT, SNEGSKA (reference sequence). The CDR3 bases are TGCAGTGCGTTACTAGCGGGGAACACCGGGGAGCTGTTTTTT. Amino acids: CSALLAGNTGELFF.

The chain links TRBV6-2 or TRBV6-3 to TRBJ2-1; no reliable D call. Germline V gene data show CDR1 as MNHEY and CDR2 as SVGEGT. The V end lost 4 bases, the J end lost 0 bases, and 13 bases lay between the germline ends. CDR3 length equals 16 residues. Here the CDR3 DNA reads TGTGCCAGCAGTTCCCGCTTCACCCTCTCCTACAATGAGCAGTTCTTC. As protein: CASSSRFTLSYNEQFF.

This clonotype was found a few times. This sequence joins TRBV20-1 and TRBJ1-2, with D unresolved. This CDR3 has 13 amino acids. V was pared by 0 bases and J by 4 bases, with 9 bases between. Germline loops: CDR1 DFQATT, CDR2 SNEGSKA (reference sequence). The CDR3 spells CSARDIEIYGYTF. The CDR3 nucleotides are TGCAGTGCTAGAGATATAGAAATCTATGGCTACACCTTC.

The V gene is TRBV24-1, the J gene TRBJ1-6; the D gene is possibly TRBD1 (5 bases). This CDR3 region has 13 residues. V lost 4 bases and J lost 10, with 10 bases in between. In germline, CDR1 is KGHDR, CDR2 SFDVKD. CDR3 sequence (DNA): TGTGCCACCAGTGACAGGGACGGATCACCCCTCCACTTT. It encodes CATSDRDGSPLHF.

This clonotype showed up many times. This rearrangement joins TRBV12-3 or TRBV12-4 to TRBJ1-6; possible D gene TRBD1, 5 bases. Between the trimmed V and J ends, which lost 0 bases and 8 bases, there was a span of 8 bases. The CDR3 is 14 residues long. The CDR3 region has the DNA TGTGCCAGCAGTTTAGCAGGGGTCGATTCACCCCTCCACTTT. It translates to CASSLAGVDSPLHF.

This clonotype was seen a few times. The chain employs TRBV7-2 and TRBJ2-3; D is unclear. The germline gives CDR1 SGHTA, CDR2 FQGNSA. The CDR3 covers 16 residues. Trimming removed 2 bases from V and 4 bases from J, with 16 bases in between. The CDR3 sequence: CASSLRALSNPDTQYF. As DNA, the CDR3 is TGTGCCAGCAGCTTAAGGGCCCTATCAAACCCAGATACGCAGTATTTT.